The 9 T cell receptor beta chains presented below share a single source sample, sequenced in a study of blood T cell repertoires in COVID-19. Measured with immunoSEQ multiplex PCR; TCRdb has only the in-frame clones, and not every one. Of some 110,000 clones in the sample, over 60% are singletons; the top ten hold roughly 6%. What was sequenced was peripheral blood. The receptors here all came from a man in his 70s with acute or convalescent COVID-19.

The chain carries TRBV7-9 and TRBJ2-2; D not certain. V shed 0 bases and J shed 2 bases, with 4 bases lying between them. Germline CDR1 is SEHNR and CDR2 is FQNEAQ (reference sequence). This CDR3 is built from 14 residues. CDR3 bases: TGTGCCAGCAGCTTAGCAACTAACACCGGGGAGCTGTTTTTT. As protein: CASSLATNTGELFF.

The chain links TRBV7-2 to TRBJ2-7, with 9 bases matching TRBD2. V lost 1 base to trimming and J lost 7 bases; unmatched junction nucleotides: 11. The CDR3 is 16 amino acids. CDR1 and CDR2 (germline): SGHTA, FQGNSA. CDR3 DNA sequence: TGTGCCAGCAGCTTAGATCTACCTAGCGGGATAAGTGAGCAGTACTTC. It encodes CASSLDLPSGISEQYF.

This clone was observed a single time. The CDR3 region is CASSPPGGAANYGYTF. DNA for the CDR3: TGTGCCAGCAGTCCCCCCGGGGGGGCTGCTAACTATGGCTACACCTTC. The rearrangement uses TRBV28 and TRBJ1-2, with D possibly being TRBD1 (6 bases). Germline CDR1 MDHEN, CDR2 SYDVKM. CDR3 length: 16 amino acids. Trimming removed 5 bases at V and 0 bases at J, with 16 bases between.

This chain connects TRBV19 to TRBJ1-6; TRBD1 matches at 7 bases. The CDR3 contains 16 residues. V shed 5 bases, J shed 11 bases, and the junction held 15 bases outside the gene matches. CDR1 and CDR2 (germline): LNHDA, SQIVND (reference sequence). The CDR3 is CASSGGTALQGAPLHF. The CDR3 DNA reads as TGTGCCAGTAGTGGAGGGACAGCACTACAGGGCGCACCCCTCCACTTT.

The chain links TRBV6-6 to TRBJ2-3, with D tentatively TRBD2 (5 bases). There are 12 residues in the CDR3. V lost 2 bases and J lost 11, with 11 bases in between. Germline assignment: CDR1 MNHNY and CDR2 SVGAGI (reference sequence). The CDR3 protein is CASSYATSGQYF. CDR3 sequence (DNA): TGTGCCAGCAGTTACGCGACAAGCGGGCAGTATTTT.

The rearrangement links TRBV5-4 to TRBJ1-4, with 8 bases that match TRBD1. Germline lookup yields CDR1 SGHNT and CDR2 YYREEE (reference sequence). This CDR3 is 14 amino acids long. With V trimmed by 4 bases and J by 8 bases, 7 bases remained unmatched. The CDR3 sequence: CASSQGALREKLFF. In DNA form, the CDR3 reads TGTGCCAGCAGCCAGGGGGCGCTGAGAGAAAAACTGTTTTTT.

The chain has TRBV25-1 and TRBJ1-6; no reliable D call. CDR1 and CDR2 (germline): MGHDK, SYGVNS. Trimming removed 3 bases at V and 9 bases at J, with 9 bases between. The CDR3 is made up of 13 amino acids. The chain's CDR3 is CASSDGGGSPLHF. The CDR3 DNA is TGTGCCAGCAGTGACGGTGGAGGTTCACCCCTCCACTTT.

The chain joins TRBV30 to TRBJ1-2; 7 nucleotides align to TRBD1. Trimming took 4 bases from V and 6 from J; bases not matched to a gene: 8. Germline lookup yields CDR1 GTSNPN and CDR2 SVGIG (reference sequence). This CDR3 comprises 13 residues. The CDR3 nucleotides are TGTGCCTGGACCAGAAGACAGGGAGATGGCTACACCTTC. It specifies CAWTRRQGDGYTF. Full variable domain (missing parts from reference TRBV30 and TRBJ1-2): SQTIHQWPATLVQPVGSPLSLECTVEGTSNPNLYWYRQAAGRGLQLLFYSVGIGQISSEVPQNLSASRPQDRQFILSSKKLLLSDSGFYLCAWTRRQGDGYTFGSGTRLTVV.

The rearrangement links TRBV2 to TRBJ2-2; possible D gene TRBD2, 7 bases. Germline CDR1 and CDR2: SNHLY and FYNNEI. The CDR3 is 15 residues long. The V gene lost 6 bases and the J gene lost 4 bases, with 15 bases spanning the gap. The CDR3 nucleotides read TGTGCCAGCAGACAAGGGGGGGCCGGCACCGGGGAGCTGTTTTTT. Its translation: CASRQGGAGTGELFF.